The rows below give T cell receptor beta chains drawn from one sample of a study of a mutant IDH1 vaccine in newly diagnosed glioma. No antigen has been assigned to these receptors. The assay was immunoSEQ multiplex PCR, and TCRdb's table has in-frame clones only and misses some. The table lists tens of thousands of clones, 89% of them singletons. The sample here was PBMCs, taken from a glioma patient whose treatment included an IDH1 peptide vaccine. The receptors were sampled from a man younger than 30 with glioma. Both conserved end residues are part of each CDR3. D genes are given only for firm matches. Clone size is not always given. Where it is, it says once, few, many or a class for expanded clones.

>TRBV5-1|TRBJ2-1|.|.
CASSLATSNNEQFF
TGCGCCAGCAGCTTGGCTACTTCGAACAATGAGCAGTTCTTC
>TRBV9|TRBJ1-2|TRBD1|.
CASSRQGYYGYTF
TGTGCCAGCAGCCGACAGGGTTACTATGGCTACACCTTC
>TRBV6-1|TRBJ2-7|.|.
CASSESLAGSYEQYF
TGTGCCAGCAGTGAAAGTCTAGCTGGCTCCTACGAGCAGTACTTC
>TRBV5-6|TRBJ2-7|TRBD2|.
CASSLVGGSSYEQYF
TGTGCCAGCAGCTTGGTCGGGGGGAGCTCCTACGAGCAGTACTTC
>TRBV4-2|TRBJ2-7|.|.
CASSQAVTYEQYF
TGTGCCAGCAGCCAGGCTGTGACCTACGAGCAGTACTTC
>TRBV21-1|TRBJ2-3|.|few
CASRSRHGRTTDTQYF
TGTGCCAGCAGATCTCGTCACGGGAGGACCACAGATACGCAGTATTTT
>TRBV29-1|TRBJ1-4|.|.
CSVDGPDEKLFF
TGCAGCGTTGATGGGCCAGATGAAAAACTGTTTTTT
>TRBV4-1|TRBJ2-3|.|.
CASSSRQADSTDTQYF
TGCGCCAGCAGCTCCCGACAAGCGGATAGCACAGATACGCAGTATTTT
>TRBV29-1|TRBJ2-5|.|.
CSVGPRDSGETQYF
TGCAGCGTTGGGCCCCGGGACAGCGGGGAGACCCAGTACTTC
>TRBV9|TRBJ2-5|TRBD2|once
CASSTGLAGPIETQYF
TGTGCCAGCAGCACAGGACTAGCGGGACCTATAGAGACCCAGTACTTC